One T cell receptor (beta chain) is described in this entry. The antigen is undetermined. The data belong to a study of radiation and T cells in renal cell carcinoma. Regarding time point: blood 2 weeks post-SBRT. Treatment described: 15 Gy SBRT to primary tumor, nephrectomy 4 weeks later. Data came from immunoSEQ multiplex PCR; TCRdb stores just in-frame clones and leaves some out. The repertoire holds some 120,000 clones, with about four fifths as singletons. General study results and limits: In blood, top tumor clones expanded by 2 weeks, shrinking by 4.

CDR3 length equals 14 residues. With 1 base clipped from V and 4 bases from J, the junction kept 5 bases outside the gene matches. Germline CDR1 and CDR2: GTSNPN and SVGIG (reference sequence). The specimen comprised blood, sampled from a patient whose treatment included radiotherapy and nephrectomy. This TCR came from a man aged 50-60 years with renal cell carcinoma. The V and J genes are TRBV30 and TRBJ2-3; 7 bases are a match to TRBD1. The DNA for the CDR3 is TGTGCCTGGAGTGAAGGGGGCGGTGCAGATACGCAGTATTTT. Translating it yields CAWSEGGGADTQYF.